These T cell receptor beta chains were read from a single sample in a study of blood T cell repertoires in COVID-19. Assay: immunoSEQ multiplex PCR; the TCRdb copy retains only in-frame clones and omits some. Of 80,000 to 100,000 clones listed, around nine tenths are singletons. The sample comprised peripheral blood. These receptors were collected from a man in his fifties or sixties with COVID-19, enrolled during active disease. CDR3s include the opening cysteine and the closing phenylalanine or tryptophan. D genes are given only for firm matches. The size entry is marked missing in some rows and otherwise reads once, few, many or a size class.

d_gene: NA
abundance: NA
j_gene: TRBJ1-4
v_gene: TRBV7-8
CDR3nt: TGTGCCAGCAGCTTGTCTAGGGGAACTAATGAAAAACTGTTTTTT
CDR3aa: CASSLSRGTNEKLFF

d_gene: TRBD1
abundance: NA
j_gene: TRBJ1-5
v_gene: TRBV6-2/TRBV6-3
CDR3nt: TGTGCCAGCAGCATAACAACAGGGGGCAATCAGCCCCAGCATTTT
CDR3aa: CASSITTGGNQPQHF

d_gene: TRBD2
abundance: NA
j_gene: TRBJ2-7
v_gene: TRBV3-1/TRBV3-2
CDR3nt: TGTGCCAGCAGCCAGCTAGCGGGGGGGCTGACTCACGAGCAGTACTTC
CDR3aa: CASSQLAGGLTHEQYF

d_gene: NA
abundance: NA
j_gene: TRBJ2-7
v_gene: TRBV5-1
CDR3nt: TGCGCCAGCAAGGAAAATGGAGCCTACGAGCAGTACTTC
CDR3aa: CASKENGAYEQYF

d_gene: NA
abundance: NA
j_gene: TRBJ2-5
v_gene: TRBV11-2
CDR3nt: TGTGCCAGCAGCACGACTTATGGCGGGCAAGAGACCCAGTACTTC
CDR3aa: CASSTTYGGQETQYF

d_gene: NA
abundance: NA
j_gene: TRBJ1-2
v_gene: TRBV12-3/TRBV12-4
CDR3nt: TGTGCCAGCAGTTTAGGTCAGGGCTATGGCTACACCTTC
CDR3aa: CASSLGQGYGYTF

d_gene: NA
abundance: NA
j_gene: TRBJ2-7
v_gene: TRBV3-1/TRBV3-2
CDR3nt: TGTGCCAGCAGCCTTTCCCCTAGTAGGGGCGAGCAGTACTTC
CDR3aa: CASSLSPSRGEQYF

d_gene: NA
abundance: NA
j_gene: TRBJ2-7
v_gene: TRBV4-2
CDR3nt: TGTGCCAGCAGCCAAGAATTAAGTACATGGGGAGTCGAGCAGTACTTC
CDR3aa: CASSQELSTWGVEQYF

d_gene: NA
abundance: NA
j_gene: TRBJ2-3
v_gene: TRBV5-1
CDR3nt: TGCGCCAGCAGCTTGACAACAGATACGCAGTATTTT
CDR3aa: CASSLTTDTQYF

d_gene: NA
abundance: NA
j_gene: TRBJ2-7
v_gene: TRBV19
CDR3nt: TGTGCCAGCGGGAGCTCCTACGAGCAGTACTTC
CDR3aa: CASGSSYEQYF

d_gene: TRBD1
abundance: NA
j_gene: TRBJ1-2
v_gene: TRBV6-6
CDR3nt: TGTGCCAGCACCAATCTTCAGGGCCAGGGGGGCACCTTC
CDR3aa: CASTNLQGQGGTF

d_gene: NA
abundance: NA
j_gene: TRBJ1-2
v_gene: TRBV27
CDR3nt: TGTGCCAAAGCACAGGGAGGGTATCATGGCTACACCTTC
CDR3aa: CAKAQGGYHGYTF

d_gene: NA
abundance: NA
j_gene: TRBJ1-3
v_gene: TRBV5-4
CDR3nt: TGTGCCAGCAGCTTGAGGGAACAGGGCAGCTCTGGAAACACCATATATTTT
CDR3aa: CASSLREQGSSGNTIYF

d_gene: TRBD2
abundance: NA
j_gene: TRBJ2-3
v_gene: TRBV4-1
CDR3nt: TGCGCCAGCAGCCGAGCACTAGCGGGGGCAACAGATACGCAGTATTTT
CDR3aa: CASSRALAGATDTQYF

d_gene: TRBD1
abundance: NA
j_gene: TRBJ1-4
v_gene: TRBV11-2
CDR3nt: TGTGCCAGCAGCCGTAACTCGGACAGGGGCACCAATGAAAAACTGTTTTTT
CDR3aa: CASSRNSDRGTNEKLFF

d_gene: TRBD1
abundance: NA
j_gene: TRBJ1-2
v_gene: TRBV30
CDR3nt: TGTGCCTGGAACCGGGACAGGGGAGGTTTCTATGGCTACACCTTC
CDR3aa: CAWNRDRGGFYGYTF

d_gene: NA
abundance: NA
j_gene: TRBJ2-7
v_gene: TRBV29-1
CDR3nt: TGCAGCGCAACCGGACAGTTGGGCTACGAGCAGTACTTC
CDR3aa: CSATGQLGYEQYF

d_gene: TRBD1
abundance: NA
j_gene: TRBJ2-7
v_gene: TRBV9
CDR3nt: TGTGCCAGCAGCGTTGCCCAGGGGGCGGGCGAGCAGTACTTC
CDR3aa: CASSVAQGAGEQYF

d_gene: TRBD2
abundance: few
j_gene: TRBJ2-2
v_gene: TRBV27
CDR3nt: TGTGCCAGCAGTCTGGAGACTAGCGGGGGCCGGGGGACCGGGGAGCTGTTTTTT
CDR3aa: CASSLETSGGRGTGELFF

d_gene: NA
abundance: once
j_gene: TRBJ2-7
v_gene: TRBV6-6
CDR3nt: TGTGCCACTTCCGGAGAGGGCTACGAGCAGTACTTC
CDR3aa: CATSGEGYEQYF

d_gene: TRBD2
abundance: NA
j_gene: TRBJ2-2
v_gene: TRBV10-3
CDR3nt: TGTGCCATCACCTCCGGGACTAGCGGGGGTAACACCGGGGAGCTGTTTTTT
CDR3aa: CAITSGTSGGNTGELFF

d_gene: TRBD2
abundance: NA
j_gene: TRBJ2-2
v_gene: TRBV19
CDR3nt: TGTGCCAGTATGGAGCTAGCGGGGGGGCCCGGGGAGCTGTTTTTT
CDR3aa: CASMELAGGPGELFF

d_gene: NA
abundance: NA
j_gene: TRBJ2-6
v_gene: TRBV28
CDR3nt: TGTGCCAGCAGGGAGGGCGGGGCCAACGTCCTGACTTTC
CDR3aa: CASREGGANVLTF

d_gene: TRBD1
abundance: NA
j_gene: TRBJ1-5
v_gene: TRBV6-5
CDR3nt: TGTGCCAGCAGTCTTACAGGGGGCAATCAGCCCCAGCATTTT
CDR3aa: CASSLTGGNQPQHF

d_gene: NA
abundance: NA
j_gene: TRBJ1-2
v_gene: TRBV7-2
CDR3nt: TGTGCCAGCAGCTTATACAGGGAAGTCTATGGCTACACCTTC
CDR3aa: CASSLYREVYGYTF

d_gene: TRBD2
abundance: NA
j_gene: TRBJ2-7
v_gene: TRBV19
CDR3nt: TGTGCCAGTAGTTCACTAGCGGGGGTCTACGAGCAGTACTTC
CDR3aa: CASSSLAGVYEQYF

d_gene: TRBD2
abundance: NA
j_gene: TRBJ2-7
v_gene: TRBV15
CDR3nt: TGTGCCACCAGCAGAGGTGGAGCGGGGGGCTACGAGCAGTACTTC
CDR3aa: CATSRGGAGGYEQYF

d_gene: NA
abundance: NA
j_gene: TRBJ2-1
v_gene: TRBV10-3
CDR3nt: TGTGCCATCAAGAGAGAGCTTCCCTACAATGAGCAGTTCTTC
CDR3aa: CAIKRELPYNEQFF

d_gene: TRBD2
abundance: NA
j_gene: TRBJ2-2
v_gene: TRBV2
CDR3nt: TGTGCCAGCAGTGAAGCTGGCGGGGGAACCGGGGAGCTGTTTTTT
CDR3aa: CASSEAGGGTGELFF

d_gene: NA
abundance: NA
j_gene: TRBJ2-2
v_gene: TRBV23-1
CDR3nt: TGCGCCAGCAGTCAATCAGCCGGGAACACCGGGGAGCTGTTTTTT
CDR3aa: CASSQSAGNTGELFF

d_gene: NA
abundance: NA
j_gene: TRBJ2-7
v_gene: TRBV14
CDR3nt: TGTGCCAGCAGCCTTGGGGGCGCCGAGTCCTACGAGCAGTACTTC
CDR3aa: CASSLGGAESYEQYF

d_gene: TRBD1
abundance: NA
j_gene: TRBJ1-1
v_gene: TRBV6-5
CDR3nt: TGTGCCAGCGAAAAAGGGGGGACAGTTGAAGCTTTCTTT
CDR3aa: CASEKGGTVEAFF